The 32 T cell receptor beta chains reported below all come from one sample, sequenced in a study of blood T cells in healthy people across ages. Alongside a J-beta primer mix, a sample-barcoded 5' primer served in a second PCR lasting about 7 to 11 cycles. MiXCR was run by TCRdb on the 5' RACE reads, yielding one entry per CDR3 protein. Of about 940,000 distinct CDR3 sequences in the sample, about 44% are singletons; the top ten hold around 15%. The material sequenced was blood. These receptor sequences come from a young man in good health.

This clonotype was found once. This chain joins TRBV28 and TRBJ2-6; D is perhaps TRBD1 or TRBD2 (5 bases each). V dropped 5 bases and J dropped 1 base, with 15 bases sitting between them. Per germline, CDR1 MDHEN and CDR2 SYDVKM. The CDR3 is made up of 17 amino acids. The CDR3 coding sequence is TGTGCCAGCAGTCCCATGATTGAGGGGTCTGGGGCCAACGTCCTGACTTTC. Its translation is CASSPMIEGSGANVLTF.

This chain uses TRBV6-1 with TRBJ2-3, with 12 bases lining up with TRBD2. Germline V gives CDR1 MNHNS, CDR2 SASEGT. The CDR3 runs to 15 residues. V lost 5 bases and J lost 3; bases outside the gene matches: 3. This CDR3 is CASSKLAGGTDTQYF. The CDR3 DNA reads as TGTGCCAGCAGTAAACTAGCGGGGGGAACAGATACGCAGTATTTT.

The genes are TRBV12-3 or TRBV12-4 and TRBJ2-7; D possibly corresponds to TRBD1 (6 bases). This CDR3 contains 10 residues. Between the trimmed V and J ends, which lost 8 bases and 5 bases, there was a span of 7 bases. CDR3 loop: CASGGDEQYF. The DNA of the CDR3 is TGTGCCAGCGGGGGCGACGAGCAGTACTTC.

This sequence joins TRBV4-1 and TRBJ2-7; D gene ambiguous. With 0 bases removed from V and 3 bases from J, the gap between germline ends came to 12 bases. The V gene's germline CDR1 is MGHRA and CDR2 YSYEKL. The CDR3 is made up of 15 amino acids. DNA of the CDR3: TGCGCCAGCAGCCAAGAGGGCCTATCTAACTACGAGCAGTACTTC. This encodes CASSQEGLSNYEQYF.

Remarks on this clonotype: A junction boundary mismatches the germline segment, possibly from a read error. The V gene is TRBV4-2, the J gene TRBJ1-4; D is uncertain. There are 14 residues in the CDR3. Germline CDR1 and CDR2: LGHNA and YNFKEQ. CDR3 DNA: TGTGCCAGCAGCCCAAGACTGACTAACGAAAAACTGTTTTTT. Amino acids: CASSPRLTNEKLFF.

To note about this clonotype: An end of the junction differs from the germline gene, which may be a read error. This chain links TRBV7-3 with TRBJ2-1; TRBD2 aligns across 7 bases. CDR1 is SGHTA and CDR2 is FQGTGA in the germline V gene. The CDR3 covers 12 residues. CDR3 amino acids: CTSSLGTTEQFF. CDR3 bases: TGTACCAGCAGCCTCGGGACTACTGAGCAGTTCTTC.

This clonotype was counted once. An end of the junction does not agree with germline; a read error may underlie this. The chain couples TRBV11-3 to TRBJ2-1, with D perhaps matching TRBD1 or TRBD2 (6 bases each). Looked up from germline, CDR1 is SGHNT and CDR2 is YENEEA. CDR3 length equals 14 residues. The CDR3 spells CAGSLGGQKNEQFF. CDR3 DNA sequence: TGTGCCGGCAGCCTGGGGGGCCAGAAAAATGAGCAGTTCTTC.

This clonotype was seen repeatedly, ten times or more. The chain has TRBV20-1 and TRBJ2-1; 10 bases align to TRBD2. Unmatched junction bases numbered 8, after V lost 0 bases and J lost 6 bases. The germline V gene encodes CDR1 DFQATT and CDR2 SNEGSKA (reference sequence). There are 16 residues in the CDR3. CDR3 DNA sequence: TGCAGTGCTAGAGATGAAACTAGCGGGGAAATCAATGAGCAGTTCTTC. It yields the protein CSARDETSGEINEQFF.

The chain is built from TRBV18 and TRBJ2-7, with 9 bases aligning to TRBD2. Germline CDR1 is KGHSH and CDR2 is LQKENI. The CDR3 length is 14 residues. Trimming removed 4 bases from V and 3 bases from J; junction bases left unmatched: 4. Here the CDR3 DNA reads TGTGCCAGCTCACTAGCGGGAGTGGGCTACGAGCAGTACTTC. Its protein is CASSLAGVGYEQYF.

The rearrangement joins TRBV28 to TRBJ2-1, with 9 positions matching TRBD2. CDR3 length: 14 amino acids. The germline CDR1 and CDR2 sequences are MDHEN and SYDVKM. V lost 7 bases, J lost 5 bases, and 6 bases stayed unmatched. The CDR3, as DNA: TGTGCCAGCATCGATAGCGGGGGCCACAATGAGCAGTTCTTC. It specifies CASIDSGGHNEQFF.

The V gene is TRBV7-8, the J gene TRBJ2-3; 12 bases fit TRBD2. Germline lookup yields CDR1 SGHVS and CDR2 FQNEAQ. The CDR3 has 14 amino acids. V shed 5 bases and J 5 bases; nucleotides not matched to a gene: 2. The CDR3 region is CASSRTSGVDTQYF. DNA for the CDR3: TGTGCCAGCAGCCGGACTAGCGGGGTAGATACGCAGTATTTT.

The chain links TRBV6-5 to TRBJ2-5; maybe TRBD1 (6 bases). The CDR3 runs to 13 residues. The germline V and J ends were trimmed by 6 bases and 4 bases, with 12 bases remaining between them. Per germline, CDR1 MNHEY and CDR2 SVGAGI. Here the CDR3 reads CASSYVQGETQYF. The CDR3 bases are TGTGCCAGCAGCTACGTACAGGGAGAGACCCAGTACTTC.

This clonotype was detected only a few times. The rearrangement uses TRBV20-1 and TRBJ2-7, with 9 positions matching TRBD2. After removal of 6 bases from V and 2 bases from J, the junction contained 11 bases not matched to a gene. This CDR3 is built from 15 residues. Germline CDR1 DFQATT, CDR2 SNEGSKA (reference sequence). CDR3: CSARGLAGFPYEQYF. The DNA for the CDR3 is TGCAGTGCAAGGGGCCTAGCGGGGTTCCCCTACGAGCAGTACTTC.

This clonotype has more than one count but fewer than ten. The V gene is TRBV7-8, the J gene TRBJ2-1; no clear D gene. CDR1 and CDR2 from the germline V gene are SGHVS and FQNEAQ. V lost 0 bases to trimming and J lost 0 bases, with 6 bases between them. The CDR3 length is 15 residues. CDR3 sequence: CASSLAKSSYNEQFF. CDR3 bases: TGTGCCAGCAGCTTAGCGAAAAGCTCCTACAATGAGCAGTTCTTC.

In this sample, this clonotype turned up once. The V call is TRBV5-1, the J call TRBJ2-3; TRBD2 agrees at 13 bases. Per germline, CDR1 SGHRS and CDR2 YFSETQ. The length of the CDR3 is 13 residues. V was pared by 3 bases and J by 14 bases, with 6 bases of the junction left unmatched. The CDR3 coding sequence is TGCGCCAGCAGCTCGGAACTAGCGGGGGGGCTGTATTTT. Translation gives CASSSELAGGLYF.

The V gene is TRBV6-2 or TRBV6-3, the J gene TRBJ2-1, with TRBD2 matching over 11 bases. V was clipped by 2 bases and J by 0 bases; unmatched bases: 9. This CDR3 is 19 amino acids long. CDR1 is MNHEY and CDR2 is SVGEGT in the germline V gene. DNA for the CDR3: TGTGCCAGCAGTTACCGGGCTAGCGGGGGGTCCAGCTCCTACAATGAGCAGTTCTTC. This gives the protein CASSYRASGGSSSYNEQFF.

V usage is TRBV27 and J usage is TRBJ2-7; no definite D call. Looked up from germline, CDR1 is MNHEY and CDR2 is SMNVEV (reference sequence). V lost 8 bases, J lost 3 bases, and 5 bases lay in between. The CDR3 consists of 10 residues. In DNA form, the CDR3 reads TGTGCCAGCGGCTACTACGAGCAGTACTTC. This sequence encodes CASGYYEQYF.

The CDR3 DNA is TGTGCCAGCAGAGTAACAGGGAGGTATTCTAACGCGATCTTCGAGCAGTACTTC. Amino acids: CASRVTGRYSNAIFEQYF. V is TRBV27 and J is TRBJ2-4; D may be TRBD1 or TRBD2 (6 bases each). The tail of the sequence fits TRBJ2-7 better, so the J call may be wrong. Germline V gene sequence: CDR1 MNHEY, CDR2 SMNVEV (reference sequence). This CDR3 is built from 18 residues.

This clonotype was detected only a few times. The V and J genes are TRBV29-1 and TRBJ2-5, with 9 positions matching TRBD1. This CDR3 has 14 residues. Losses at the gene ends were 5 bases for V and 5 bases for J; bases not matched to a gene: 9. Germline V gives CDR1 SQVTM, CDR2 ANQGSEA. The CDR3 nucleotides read TGCAGCGTTAGGTGGGACAGGGCGTGGGAGACCCAGTACTTC. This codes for CSVRWDRAWETQYF.

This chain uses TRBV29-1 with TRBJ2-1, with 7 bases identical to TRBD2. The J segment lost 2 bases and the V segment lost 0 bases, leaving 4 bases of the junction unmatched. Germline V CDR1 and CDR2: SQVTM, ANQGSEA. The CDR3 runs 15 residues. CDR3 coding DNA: TGCAGCGTTGAAGATCAACGGGGGGCCTACAATGAGCAGTTCTTC. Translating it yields CSVEDQRGAYNEQFF.

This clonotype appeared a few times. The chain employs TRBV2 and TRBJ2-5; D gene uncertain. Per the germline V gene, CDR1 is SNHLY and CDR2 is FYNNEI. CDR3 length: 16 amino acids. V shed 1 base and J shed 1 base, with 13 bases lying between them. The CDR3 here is CASSEGGRAFQETQYF. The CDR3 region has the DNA TGTGCCAGCAGTGAAGGCGGCAGAGCGTTCCAAGAGACCCAGTACTTC.

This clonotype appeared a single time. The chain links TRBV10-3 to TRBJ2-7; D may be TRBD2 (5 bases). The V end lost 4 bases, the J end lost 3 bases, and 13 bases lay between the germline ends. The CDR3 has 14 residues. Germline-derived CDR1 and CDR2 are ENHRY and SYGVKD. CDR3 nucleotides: TGTGCCATCAGTGCCGAGGGCAGTGGCTACGAGCAGTACTTC. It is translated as CAISAEGSGYEQYF.

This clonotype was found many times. CDR3 region: CASSSLLGRSPLHF. The CDR3 DNA reads as TGTGCCAGCAGCTCCCTGCTGGGTAGGTCACCCCTCCACTTT. V and J are TRBV13 and TRBJ1-6; D is unresolved. CDR3 size: 14 residues. Trimming left V 4 bases short and J 10 bases short, with 14 bases between. Germline CDR1 reads PRHDT; CDR2 reads FYEKMQ (reference sequence).

CDR3 region: CASRDWGNRGTEAFF. CDR3 coding DNA: TGTGCCAGCAGAGACTGGGGTAATCGGGGCACTGAAGCTTTCTTT. The rearrangement links TRBV6-5 to TRBJ1-1; D is unresolved. The germline CDR1 and CDR2 sequences are MNHEY and SVGAGI. This CDR3 is built from 15 residues. The V end lost 6 bases, the J end lost 4 bases, and 18 bases lay between the germline ends.

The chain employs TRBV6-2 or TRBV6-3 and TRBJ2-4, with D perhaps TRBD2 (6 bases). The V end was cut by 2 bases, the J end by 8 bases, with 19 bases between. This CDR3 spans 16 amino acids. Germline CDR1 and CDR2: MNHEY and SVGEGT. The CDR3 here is CASSYTGLLQGDIQYF. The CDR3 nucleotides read TGTGCCAGCAGTTACACGGGACTCCTCCAGGGAGACATTCAGTACTTC.

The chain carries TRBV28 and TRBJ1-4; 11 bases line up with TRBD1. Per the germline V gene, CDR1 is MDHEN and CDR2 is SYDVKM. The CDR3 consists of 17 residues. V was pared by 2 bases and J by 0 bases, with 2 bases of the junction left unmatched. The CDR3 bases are TGTGCCAGCAGTTTAGGACAGGGGGCGACAACTAATGAAAAACTGTTTTTT. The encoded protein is CASSLGQGATTNEKLFF.

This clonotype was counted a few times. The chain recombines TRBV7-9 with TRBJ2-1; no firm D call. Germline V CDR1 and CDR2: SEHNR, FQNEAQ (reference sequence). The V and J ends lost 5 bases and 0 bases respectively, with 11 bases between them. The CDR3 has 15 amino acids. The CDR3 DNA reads TGTGCCAGCAGCGACACAATAAGCTCCTACAATGAGCAGTTCTTC. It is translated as CASSDTISSYNEQFF.

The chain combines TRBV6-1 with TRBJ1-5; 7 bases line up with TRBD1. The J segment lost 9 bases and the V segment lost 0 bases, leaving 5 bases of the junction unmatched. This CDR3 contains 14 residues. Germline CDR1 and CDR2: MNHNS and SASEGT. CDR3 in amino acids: CASSEAPQGVPQHF. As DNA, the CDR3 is TGTGCCAGCAGTGAAGCGCCTCAGGGGGTGCCCCAGCATTTT.

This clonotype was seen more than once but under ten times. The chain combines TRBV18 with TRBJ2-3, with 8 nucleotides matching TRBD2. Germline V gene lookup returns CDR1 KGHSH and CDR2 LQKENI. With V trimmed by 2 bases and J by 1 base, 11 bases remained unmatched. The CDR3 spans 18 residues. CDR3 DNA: TGTGCCAGCTCACCATCCGGGAGGGGCCCCCAACGCACAGATACGCAGTATTTT. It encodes CASSPSGRGPQRTDTQYF.

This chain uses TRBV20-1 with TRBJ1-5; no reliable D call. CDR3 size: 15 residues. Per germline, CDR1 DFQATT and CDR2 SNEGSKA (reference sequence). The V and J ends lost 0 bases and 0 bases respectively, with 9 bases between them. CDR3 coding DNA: TGCAGTGCTAGAGAAGGGCCATATAGCAATCAGCCCCAGCATTTT. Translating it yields CSAREGPYSNQPQHF.

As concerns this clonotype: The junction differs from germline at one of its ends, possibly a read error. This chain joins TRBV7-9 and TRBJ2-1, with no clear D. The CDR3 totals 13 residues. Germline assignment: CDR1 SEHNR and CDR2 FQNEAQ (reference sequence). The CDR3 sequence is CLPDGPPWNEQFF. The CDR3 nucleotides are TGCCTCCCGGATGGGCCCCCGTGGAATGAGCAGTTCTTC.

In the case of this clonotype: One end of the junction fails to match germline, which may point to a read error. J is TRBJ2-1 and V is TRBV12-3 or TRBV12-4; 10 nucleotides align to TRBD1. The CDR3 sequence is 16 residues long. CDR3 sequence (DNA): TGTACCAGCAGTTTAGCCGGACAGGGGGTTATTGATGAGCAGTTCTTC. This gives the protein CTSSLAGQGVIDEQFF.